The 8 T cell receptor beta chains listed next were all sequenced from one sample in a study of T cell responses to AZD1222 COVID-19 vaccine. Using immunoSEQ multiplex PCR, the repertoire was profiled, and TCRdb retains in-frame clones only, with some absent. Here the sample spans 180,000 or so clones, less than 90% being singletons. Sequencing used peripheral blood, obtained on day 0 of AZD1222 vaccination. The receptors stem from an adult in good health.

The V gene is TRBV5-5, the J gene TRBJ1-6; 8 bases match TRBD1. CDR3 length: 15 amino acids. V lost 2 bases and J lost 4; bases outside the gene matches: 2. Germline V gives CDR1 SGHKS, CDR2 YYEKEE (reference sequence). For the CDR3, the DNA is TGTGCCAGCAGCTTAGGGACAGGTTATAATTCACCCCTCCACTTT. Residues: CASSLGTGYNSPLHF. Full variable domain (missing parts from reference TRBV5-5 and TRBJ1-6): DAGVTQSPTHLIKTRGQQVTLRCSPISGHKSVSWYQQVLGQGPQFIFQYYEKEERGRGNFPDRFSARQFPNYSSELNVNALLLGDSALYLCASSLGTGYNSPLHFGNGTRLTVT.

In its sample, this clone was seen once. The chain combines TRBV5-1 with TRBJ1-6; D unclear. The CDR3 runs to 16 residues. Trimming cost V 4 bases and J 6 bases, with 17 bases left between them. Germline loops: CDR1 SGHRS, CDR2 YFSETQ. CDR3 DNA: TGCGCCAGCAGCCCCACCGTAGGAGGACGTAATTCACCCCTCCACTTT. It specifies CASSPTVGGRNSPLHF.

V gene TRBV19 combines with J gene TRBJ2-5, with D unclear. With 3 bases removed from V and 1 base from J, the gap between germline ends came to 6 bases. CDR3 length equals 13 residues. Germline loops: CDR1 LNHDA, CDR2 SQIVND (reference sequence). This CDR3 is CASSMGLQETQYF. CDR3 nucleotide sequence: TGTGCCAGTAGTATGGGCCTCCAAGAGACCCAGTACTTC.

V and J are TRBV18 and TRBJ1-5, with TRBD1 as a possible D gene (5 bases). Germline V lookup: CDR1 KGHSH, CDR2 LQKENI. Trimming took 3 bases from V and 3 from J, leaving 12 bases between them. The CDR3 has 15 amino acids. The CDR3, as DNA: TGTGCCAGCTCACCGAAAAGGGGATACAATCAGCCCCAGCATTTT. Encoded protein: CASSPKRGYNQPQHF.

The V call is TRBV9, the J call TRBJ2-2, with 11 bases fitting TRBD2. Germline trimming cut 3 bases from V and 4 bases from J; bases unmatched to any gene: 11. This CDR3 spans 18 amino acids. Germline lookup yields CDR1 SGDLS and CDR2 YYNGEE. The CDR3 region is CASSARGAGTSGTGELFF. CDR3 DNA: TGTGCCAGCAGCGCGAGAGGGGCGGGGACTAGCGGCACCGGGGAGCTGTTTTTT.

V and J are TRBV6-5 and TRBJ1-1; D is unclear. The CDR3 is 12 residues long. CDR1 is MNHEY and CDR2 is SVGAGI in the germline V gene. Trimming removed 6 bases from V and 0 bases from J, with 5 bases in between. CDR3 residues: CASRELNTEAFF. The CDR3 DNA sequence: TGTGCCAGCAGGGAGCTGAACACTGAAGCTTTCTTT.

CDR3 sequence: CASSQATGTANTEAFF. In DNA form, the CDR3 reads TGTGCCAGCAGCCAAGCAACCGGGACGGCGAACACTGAAGCTTTCTTT. This chain joins TRBV3-1 (or the pseudogene TRBV3-2) and TRBJ1-1; tentative D call: TRBD1 (5 bases). CDR3 length: 16 amino acids. V was shortened by 1 base and J by 1 base, with 13 bases between the two germline ends. CDR1 and CDR2 from the germline V gene are LGHDT and YNNKEL (reference sequence).

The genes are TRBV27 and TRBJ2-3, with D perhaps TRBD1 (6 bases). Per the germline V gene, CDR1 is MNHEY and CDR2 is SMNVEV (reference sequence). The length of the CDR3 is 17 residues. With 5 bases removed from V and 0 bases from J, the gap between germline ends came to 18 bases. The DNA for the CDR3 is TGTGCCAGCAGTCGACTCGCAACAGGGTTTAGCACAGATACGCAGTATTTT. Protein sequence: CASSRLATGFSTDTQYF.